The TCR beta chain described here comes from a study of CD8 T cells in ankylosing spondylitis. A single record per CDR3 protein comes from TCRdb applying MiXCR to the 5' RACE reads. The sample lists roughly 250,000 distinct CDR3 sequences; roughly 8.6% were seen once. Concerning this clonotype: Its matching antigen is unknown.

General observations from the study: Disease-linked clones, CD8+, were relatively rare in peripheral blood. Characteristic, it appeared, of ankylosing spondylitis blood was a TCR beta motif of several highly homologous variants.

V was cut by 8 bases and J by 6 bases, with 17 bases left in between. The CDR3 extends over 14 amino acids. Specimen: blood, either unsorted or a sorted T cell fraction (not recorded which). This receptor was taken from a male donor with ankylosing spondylitis or in good health (not recorded which). The chain has TRBV12-3 or TRBV12-4 and TRBJ1-5; D perhaps matches TRBD1 (6 bases). The CDR3 nucleotides read TGTGCCAGCGGGAGGAGGGGGGGCGGTCAGCCCCAGCATTTT. Its translation is CASGRRGGGQPQHF.